What follows describes a single T cell receptor (beta chain). The antigen is undetermined. V lost 0 bases and J lost 1; bases outside the gene matches: 7. The CDR3 runs to 17 residues. Germline values: CDR1 SGHRS, CDR2 YFSETQ. This entry belongs to a study of T cell responses to AZD1222 COVID-19 vaccine. General study results and limits: Two AZD1222 administrations were followed by greater Spike-specific TCR breadth and depth. Targets within unmutated variant regions were reportedly found for nearly half of spike-specific TCRs. Spike regions recognized by vaccine-associated CD4 TCRs spanned the protein, led by 160-218 and 743-854.

Libraries were prepared by immunoSEQ multiplex PCR; TCRdb keeps only in-frame clonotypes and omits some of them. Among more than 70,000 clones listed, around 90% were seen once. The sample was peripheral blood, taken on day 0 of MenACWY control vaccination. The origin of this receptor is an adult in good health. This rearrangement joins TRBV5-1 to TRBJ1-1; 9 bases fit TRBD1. CDR3 DNA sequence: TGCGCCAGCAGCTTGGGGGGACCGGGACAGGGGAACACTGAAGCTTTCTTT. It specifies CASSLGGPGQGNTEAFF. Looking up the rest from reference TRBV5-1 and TRBJ1-1 gives the full variable domain: KAGVTQTPRYLIKTRGQQVTLSCSPISGHRSVSWYQQTPGQGLQFLFEYFSETQRNKGNFPGRFSGRQFSNSRSEMNVSTLELGDSALYLCASSLGGPGQGNTEAFFGQGTRLTVV.